The 18 T cell receptor beta chains presented below share a single source sample, sequenced in a study of Ad26.COV2.S vaccination and SARS-CoV-2 variants. The method was immunoSEQ multiplex PCR; TCRdb's version includes in-frame clones alone and lacks a portion of them. The repertoire holds 85,000 to 120,000 clones, 60% to 85% seen once, with approximately 15% in the top ten. Sample: peripheral blood, taken after recovery from COVID-19. Every receptor here comes from a human donor who had recovered from COVID-19.

The rearrangement links TRBV6-5 to TRBJ1-6; a possible D gene is TRBD1 (6 bases). The CDR3 extends over 15 amino acids. Germline V CDR1 and CDR2: MNHEY, SVGAGI. V lost 6 bases to trimming and J lost 4 bases, with 13 bases between them. The CDR3 region has the DNA TGTGCCAGCAGACAGGGCATCGGGTATAATTCACCCCTCCACTTT. Protein product: CASRQGIGYNSPLHF.

V gene TRBV28 combines with J gene TRBJ1-4; D gene unclear. CDR1 is MDHEN and CDR2 is SYDVKM in the germline V gene. V gave up 7 bases and J gave up 5 bases, with 8 bases separating them. The CDR3 sequence is 12 residues long. CDR3 protein: CASTGPNEKLFF. The CDR3 DNA reads TGTGCCAGCACAGGCCCGAATGAAAAACTGTTTTTT.

The genes are TRBV6-4 and TRBJ1-6; D unclear. V was cut by 5 bases and J by 7 bases, with 15 bases left in between. Germline values: CDR1 MRHNA, CDR2 SNTAGT. This CDR3 is 15 amino acids long. This CDR3 is CASSPNGRENSPLHF. The DNA of the CDR3 is TGTGCCAGCAGTCCGAACGGACGGGAAAATTCACCCCTCCACTTT.

This clone has only one observation. V is TRBV3-1 (or the pseudogene TRBV3-2) and J is TRBJ1-6; 8 bases align to TRBD1. Germline V gene lookup returns CDR1 LGHDT and CDR2 YNNKEL (reference sequence). V was pared by 1 base and J by 6 bases, with 5 bases of the junction left unmatched. This CDR3 spans 16 amino acids. Written as DNA, the CDR3 is TGTGCCAGCAGCCAAGGGGACAGGCGATCTAATTCACCCCTCCACTTT. The encoded protein is CASSQGDRRSNSPLHF.

This chain joins TRBV3-1 (or the pseudogene TRBV3-2) and TRBJ2-5, with TRBD2 matching over 7 bases. Per germline, CDR1 LGHDT and CDR2 YNNKEL (reference sequence). V lost 1 base and J lost 5; bases outside the gene matches: 7. The CDR3 has 15 residues. The CDR3 loop is CASSQVGGSGETQYF. CDR3 DNA sequence: TGTGCCAGCAGCCAAGTCGGGGGTAGCGGGGAGACCCAGTACTTC.

J is TRBJ1-1 and V is TRBV9; 8 bases are shared with TRBD1. Germline loops: CDR1 SGDLS, CDR2 YYNGEE. V gave up 3 bases and J gave up 2 bases; unmatched junction bases: 3. The CDR3 runs 14 residues. CDR3 DNA: TGTGCCAGCAGCGGACAGGGGAGCAACACTGAAGCTTTCTTT. Encoded protein: CASSGQGSNTEAFF.

This clone turned up a few times. The rearrangement joins TRBV7-9 to TRBJ2-6, with D possibly being TRBD1 or TRBD2 (5 bases each). Trimming pared 4 bases from V and 0 bases from J, leaving 19 bases between. The V gene's germline CDR1 is SEHNR and CDR2 FQNEAQ (reference sequence). This CDR3 comprises 19 residues. The DNA for the CDR3 is TGTGCCAGCAGCTCTCCTCCCGGGACCGGGCTCTCTGGGGCCAACGTCCTGACTTTC. This encodes CASSSPPGTGLSGANVLTF.

The rearrangement links TRBV19 to TRBJ2-6, with D perhaps matching TRBD1 (6 bases). Germline loops: CDR1 LNHDA, CDR2 SQIVND (reference sequence). The CDR3 runs 18 residues. The V gene lost 6 bases and the J gene lost 2 bases, with 20 bases spanning the gap. The CDR3 protein is CASREGHLRRPGANVLTF. The CDR3 DNA reads TGTGCCAGTAGAGAGGGACACCTACGCCGCCCTGGGGCCAACGTCCTGACTTTC.

The chain has TRBV5-6 and TRBJ2-5, with 8 bases lining up with TRBD2. Germline-derived CDR1 and CDR2 are SGHDT and YYEEEE. The CDR3 is 13 amino acids. Losses at the gene ends were 0 bases for V and 6 bases for J; bases not matched to a gene: 1. CDR3 in amino acids: CASSLAGGKTQYF. The CDR3 DNA reads as TGTGCCAGCAGCTTGGCGGGGGGGAAGACCCAGTACTTC.

This chain links TRBV6-1 with TRBJ2-5; D is ambiguous. The CDR3 consists of 14 residues. Trimming removed 0 bases from V and 3 bases from J, with 8 bases in between. Per germline, CDR1 MNHNS and CDR2 SASEGT. CDR3 residues: CASSEALFEETQYF. CDR3 nucleotides: TGTGCCAGCAGTGAAGCGCTATTCGAAGAGACCCAGTACTTC.

DNA of the CDR3: TGTGCCAGCAGCCCGGGACCCTTGGGCGAAAAACTGTTTTTT. Translation gives CASSPGPLGEKLFF. This chain links TRBV7-9 with TRBJ1-4, with D tentatively TRBD1 (5 bases). The V end lost 5 bases, the J end lost 8 bases, and 15 bases lay between the germline ends. The CDR3 loop spans 14 amino acids. Germline V gives CDR1 SEHNR, CDR2 FQNEAQ (reference sequence).

The chain employs TRBV5-1 and TRBJ1-6; D uncertain. The CDR3 is 13 residues long. The V and J ends lost 0 bases and 11 bases respectively, with 9 bases between them. Germline CDR1 and CDR2: SGHRS and YFSETQ. CDR3 nucleotides: TGCGCCAGCAGCTTGGAGGGAACGCCACCCCTCCACTTT. It specifies CASSLEGTPPLHF.

The chain is built from TRBV6-5 and TRBJ1-1; the D gene is possibly TRBD1 (6 bases). Germline V gene data show CDR1 as MNHEY and CDR2 as SVGAGI. The CDR3 is 12 amino acids. The V gene lost 6 bases and the J gene lost 11 bases, with 16 bases spanning the gap. The CDR3 is CASRDGQPLAFF. Here the CDR3 DNA reads TGTGCCAGCAGGGACGGACAGCCCCTCGCTTTCTTT.

J is TRBJ2-7 and V is TRBV24-1, with D perhaps given as TRBD1 or TRBD2 (6 bases each). The CDR3 sequence is 16 residues long. Germline lookup yields CDR1 KGHDR and CDR2 SFDVKD. V lost 3 bases, J lost 6 bases, and 20 bases lay in between. CDR3 coding DNA: TGTGCCACCAGTGATGCGGGGACAAATACTCCTGGCGAGCAGTACTTC. It specifies CATSDAGTNTPGEQYF.

This clone has only one observation. V gene TRBV2 combines with J gene TRBJ1-4; weak D call: TRBD1 (5 bases). The germline V gene has CDR1 SNHLY and CDR2 FYNNEI. V lost 3 bases, J lost 6 bases, and 20 bases lay in between. The CDR3 is 17 amino acids. CDR3 region: CASSDDGRGRWDEKLFF. The CDR3, as DNA: TGTGCCAGCAGTGATGATGGTAGGGGCAGGTGGGATGAAAAACTGTTTTTT.

The DNA for the CDR3 is TGTGCCTGGAGCAAGACGAGCAATCAGCCCCAGCATTTT. Translating gives CAWSKTSNQPQHF. The chain is built from TRBV30 and TRBJ1-5; D unclear. Germline V lookup: CDR1 GTSNPN, CDR2 SVGIG (reference sequence). V shed 3 bases and J shed 1 base, with 7 bases lying between them. This CDR3 contains 13 residues.

The rearrangement joins TRBV27 to TRBJ2-2, with D perhaps being TRBD1 or TRBD2 (6 bases each). The V gene lost 3 bases and the J gene lost 3 bases, with 14 bases spanning the gap. CDR1 is MNHEY, CDR2 SMNVEV, per germline (reference sequence). The CDR3 sequence is 16 residues long. The CDR3 here is CASSFSRGQYTGELFF. The CDR3 DNA reads TGTGCCAGCAGTTTCTCCCGGGGGCAATACACCGGGGAGCTGTTTTTT.

Only one count was recorded for this clone. This chain joins TRBV7-2 and TRBJ1-2; weak D call: TRBD1 (5 bases). This CDR3 is built from 12 residues. Trimming took off 5 bases at V and 6 bases at J, with 10 bases between the two ends. Germline CDR1 is SGHTA and CDR2 is FQGNSA. The CDR3 loop is CASSPGGDGYTF. The CDR3 bases are TGTGCCAGCAGCCCCGGGGGGGATGGCTACACCTTC.